The source of this T cell receptor (beta chain) is a study of shared clonotypes between healthy human individuals (dated by TCRdb to 2018 to 2021). For the study in its entirety: A couple of women and a few men aged 18 to 49 years were included in the cohort. To estimate repertoire size and how much clonotype sharing occurs between individuals, the study deeply sequenced the blood TCR repertoires of about five healthy adults. Libraries were prepared and TCR repertoires were sequenced by different laboratories using diverse techniques, in order to increase sequencing depth and limit assay-specific biases. Per donor, leukapheresis produced somewhere between about 0.94 and 9 billion PBMCs. Overall study outcomes, separate from this receptor: The small number of donors limited the genetic and exposure-history diversity represented. Pairwise subsampling led to the expectation that sequencing depth would affect the degree of clonotype sharing among donors. Sampling was restricted to blood, and TCR repertoires in tissues likely differ from the TCR repertoires found in blood.

Comment on this clone: This clone's antigen is unknown. No base-level quality is on record; no much larger clone is a single base apart.

The donors were healthy, HIV-negative adults with no recently reported acute infections or vaccinations. Every donor was a Caucasian adult residing in Nashville, Tennessee, USA. In the unsorted samples, 90 million to 100 million PBMCs were counted, and genomic DNA was extracted using the QIAamp DNA Blood Mini kit. Blood was collected by leukapheresis, and PBMCs were isolated by Ficoll-Histopaque density gradient centrifugation and then cryopreserved in liquid nitrogen vapor phase. Using the deep immunoSEQ assay, TCR CDR3 regions were amplified from genomic DNA by multiplex PCR. For each cell subset, the extracted genomic DNA was distributed evenly across all wells of several immunoSEQ 96-well plates, and each plate served as one replicate. For unsorted PBMC, each replicate PCR was loaded with 300 to 350 ng genomic DNA, equivalent to 25,000 to 35,000 T cell genomes. Ten immunoSEQ deep assay plates were used to sequence the unsorted PBMC genomic DNA. Purified libraries were quantified with a Qubit 3.0 fluorometer, sized on a Bioanalyzer 2100, and re-quantified with the KAPA Library Quantification kit. Every immunoSEQ 96-well plate was sequenced on a dedicated single-read 150-cycle Illumina NextSeq 550 flow cell. On the authors' methods: The immunoSEQ output contained only junctional sequences without quality scores, so filtering could not match that applied to full-length reads. Sequences were annotated with PyIR, a Python wrapper for IgBLAST v1.9, using IMGT germline references to assign V/J genes and CDR3. Reads with weak V/J assignments (E-value above 1e-6), missing CDR3, stop codons, out-of-frame junctions, or ambiguous translated residues were removed. V3J clonotypes were defined by identical inferred V gene, J gene, and CDR3 amino acid sequence. To compute the percentage overlap between repertoires, the number of shared unique clonotypes was divided by the size of the smaller repertoire. Richness of each repertoire was evaluated using RTK rarefaction, the Chao1 estimator, and Recon v2.1 estimates of unobserved clonotypes. Entries here come from immuneACCESS through TCRdb and include only in-frame sequences with V and J called. Some clones fail to appear in such tables; in the studies checked, an unresolved V gene covers under half of the shortfall, and the cause of the remainder is unknown. The DNA was the basis for D and trimming; V, J and clone size are from that table. Across this sample there are about 560,000 clones, with around 78% seen only once. The top ten hold around 12% of the sample.

CDR1 and CDR2, looked up from the germline V gene, are LGHNA and YNFKEQ. Trimming leaves V shorter by 4 bases and J shorter by 5 bases, with the junction holding 8 bases beyond the gene matches. The cysteine opens and the phenylalanine closes a CDR3 of 16 amino acids. The DNA shown is the 48-base CDR3, in frame from base 1. Sequenced sample: PBMCs. This receptor was obtained from a woman aged 40-49 years in good health. Some clones in this sample may be carry-over from other donors' samples. The chain is assembled from TRBV4-2 and TRBJ2-1, with 10 bases in between that match TRBD2. The sequence in DNA is TGTGCCAGCAGCCGAGCGCTAGCGGGAGCAAACAATGAGCAGTTCTTC. It is translated as CASSRALAGANNEQFF.